This T cell receptor beta chain was identified in a study of OX40 agonist ivuxolimab in advanced cancers. About the investigation overall: The costimulatory receptor OX40 (CD134) was targeted by ivuxolimab, a fully human IgG2 agonistic monoclonal antibody. Intravenous ivuxolimab was administered to patients every 2 weeks at six dose levels: 0.01, 0.1, 0.3, 1.5, 3 and 10 mg/kg. Of the 50 to 55 patients in dose escalation, some 20 had hepatocellular carcinoma, some 15 had melanoma, 9 had renal cell carcinoma and 9 had head and neck cancer. Three dose-escalation patients achieved partial responses, one with hepatocellular carcinoma and two with cutaneous melanoma. A male proportion of around 81% and a mean age of roughly 55 years, ranging from 23 to 79, were recorded for the dose-escalation cohort. The paper describes the monotherapy dose-escalation part (N of about 50 patients) of the phase I trial of ivuxolimab. Prior anti-PD-1, anti-PD-L1 or anti-CTLA-4 therapy was permitted, and approximately 41% of dose-escalation patients had received checkpoint inhibitors. Peripheral TCRbeta sequencing was intended to test whether TCR sequence diversity was altered and clonal T-cell expansion was caused by ivuxolimab.

As regards this clone: The antigen this receptor binds is unknown. The sample holds no much larger clone one base away, and base qualities are not on file.

Genomic DNA was isolated from the sorted cells so that the TCRbeta CDR3 region could be sequenced. TCRbeta CDR3 regions were sequenced using the immunoSEQ Assay. TCRdb retrieved this table from immuneACCESS and kept in-frame rearrangements only. Not all clones are present; in checked studies, unresolved V genes account for under half, and no reason is known for the remainder. Across this sample there are more than 85,000 clones, with about 83% seen only once. About 0.5% of the sample is held by the ten biggest clonotypes. Measured from the cysteine to the phenylalanine, the CDR3 is 16 residues long. Only the CDR3 region is kept as DNA, spanning 48 bases read in frame from base 1. The CDR1 and CDR2 encoded by the germline V gene are SGHRS and YFSETQ. After removal of 3 bases from V and 0 bases from J, the junction retains 6 bases not matched to a gene. Study-wide findings and limitations: In the 0.1-3.0 mg/kg groups, partial responders had among the lowest normalized peripheral clonal expansion, particularly in CD8+ T cells. Low levels of normalized T-cell clonal expansion were also seen in some nonresponding patients. Which antigens the clonally expanded peripheral T cells were specific for was not determined. After ivuxolimab, CD8+ T cells had more expanded clones than CD4+ T cells on average. Clonal expansion of both CD4+ and CD8+ blood T cells was observed from baseline to week 6 at doses 0.1 to 3.0 mg/kg.

The trial excluded patients who had a history of autoimmune disease or who were on systemic immunosuppression. Peripheral blood for TCR sequencing was collected from all dose cohorts at baseline, on cycle 4 day 1, and on cycle 7 day 1. The samples were taken from a phase I, first-in-human, multicenter, open-label dose-escalation trial of ivuxolimab. Adults with locally advanced or metastatic head and neck squamous cell, hepatocellular, melanoma or renal cell carcinoma were enrolled in the trial. Before TCR sequencing, CD4+ T cells and CD8+ T cells were sorted from peripheral blood as separate populations.

Rearrangement joined TRBV5-1 to TRBJ2-1, with 7 bases in between that match TRBD2. The sample here was CD4+ or CD8+ T cells sorted from blood, taken in a trial of the OX40 agonist ivuxolimab. The TCR was taken from an adult with an advanced solid tumor such as melanoma, head and neck, liver or kidney cancer. The CDR3 region has the sequence CASSSLGGVSYNEQFF. The DNA reads as follows: TGCGCCAGCAGCTCCCTGGGGGGGGTCTCCTACAATGAGCAGTTCTTC.